This T cell receptor beta chain was captured in a study of cytomegalovirus exposure and HLA in healthy donors. Study-level points and caveats: Per published accounts, TCR beta sequences correctly predicted the HLA-A and HLA-B alleles of most subjects. What was likely a sequencing artifact was a cluster of highly shared sequence variants.

This clone has only one observation. What it binds is unknown. A read error may account for a junction end that differs from germline. The CDR3 extends over 13 amino acids. Germline CDR1 and CDR2: SNHLY and FYNNEI. PCR amplification relied on 60 Vbeta primers (plus 13 Jbeta primers). Using immunoSEQ multiplex PCR, the repertoire was profiled, and TCRdb retains in-frame clones only, with some absent. The table has roughly 150,000 clones, roughly 79% seen once. J is TRBJ1-4 and V is TRBV2; 8 bases line up with TRBD1. This clonotype was sampled from a woman younger than 45 in good health and CMV-seronegative. The sample taken for sequencing was PBMCs. The CDR3 is CAGRGQANEKLFF. For the CDR3, the DNA is TGTGCCGGCAGGGGGCAAGCTAATGAAAAACTGTTTTTT.